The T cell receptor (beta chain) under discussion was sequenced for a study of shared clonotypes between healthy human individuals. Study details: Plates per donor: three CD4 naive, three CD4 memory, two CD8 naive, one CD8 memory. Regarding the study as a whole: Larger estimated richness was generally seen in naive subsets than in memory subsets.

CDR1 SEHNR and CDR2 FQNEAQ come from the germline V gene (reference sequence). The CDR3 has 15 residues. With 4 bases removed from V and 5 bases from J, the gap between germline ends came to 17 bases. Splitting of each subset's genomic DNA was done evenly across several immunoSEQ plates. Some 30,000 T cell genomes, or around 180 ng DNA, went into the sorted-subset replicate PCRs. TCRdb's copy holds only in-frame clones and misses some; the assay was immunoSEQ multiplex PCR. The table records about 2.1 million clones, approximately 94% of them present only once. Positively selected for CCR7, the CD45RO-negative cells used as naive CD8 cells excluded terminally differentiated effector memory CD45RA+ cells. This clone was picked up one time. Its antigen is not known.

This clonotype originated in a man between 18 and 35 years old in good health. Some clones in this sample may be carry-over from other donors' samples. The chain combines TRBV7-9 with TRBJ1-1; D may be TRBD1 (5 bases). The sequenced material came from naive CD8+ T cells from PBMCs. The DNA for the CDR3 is TGTGCCAGCAGCTCAAGGGACGCTGGGAATACTGAAGCTTTCTTT. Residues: CASSSRDAGNTEAFF.